The rows below give T cell receptor beta chains drawn from one sample of a study of beta chain features in type 1 diabetes. Only in-frame clones appear in the TCRdb table, and some are missing; sequencing was by immunoSEQ multiplex PCR. This sample has about 650,000 clones, with over 10% found just once. Material: naive CD4+ T cells from blood. These receptors were collected from a man between 25 and 39 years old with type 1 diabetes. The CDR3 runs from the conserved cysteine through the conserved F or W. Fields, in order: J gene, V gene, D gene, clone size, CDR3 protein, CDR3 DNA. A D gene is named only where the DNA matches it firmly. Size is omitted from some rows. Given values are once, few, many or a class for expanded clones.

TRBJ2-1 | TRBV2 | TRBD2 | few | CASNGGGYNEQFF | TGTGCCAGCAATGGCGGGGGTTACAATGAGCAGTTCTTC
TRBJ2-3 | TRBV6-6 | . | . | CASSTLRTGPTDTQYF | TGTGCCAGCAGTACCCTAAGAACAGGGCCTACAGATACGCAGTATTTT
TRBJ2-5 | TRBV7-8 | TRBD2 | few | CASSKTSGVLEGTQYF | TGTGCCAGCAGCAAGACTAGCGGGGTCCTTGAGGGGACCCAGTACTTC
TRBJ1-2 | TRBV6-6 | . | . | CASSYDGEPYGYTF | TGTGCCAGCAGTTACGATGGGGAGCCCTATGGCTACACCTTC
TRBJ1-4 | TRBV4-3 | . | few | CASSHLQATNEKLFF | TGCGCCAGCAGCCACTTACAGGCAACTAATGAAAAACTGTTTTTT
TRBJ2-7 | TRBV9 | . | . | CASSVGVSSYRRDEQYF | TGTGCCAGCAGCGTAGGGGTTAGCTCGTACCGGCGGGACGAGCAGTACTTC
TRBJ2-2 | TRBV9 | . | few | CASSVAQGTGELFF | TGTGCCAGCAGCGTAGCGCAGGGAACCGGGGAGCTGTTTTTT
TRBJ2-1 | TRBV6-5 | . | few | CASSYSYESSYNEQFF | TGTGCCAGCAGTTACTCGTATGAAAGCTCCTACAATGAGCAGTTCTTC
TRBJ1-2 | TRBV5-6 | . | . | CASSLARGGYTF | TGTGCCAGCAGCTTGGCCCGCGGAGGCTACACCTTC
TRBJ2-5 | TRBV11-3 | . | . | CASEGAQETQYF | TGTGCCAGCGAAGGGGCCCAAGAGACCCAGTACTTC
TRBJ2-7 | TRBV5-6 | TRBD1 | few | CASSHPTGQGEQYF | TGTGCCAGCAGCCACCCGACAGGGCAGGGCGAGCAGTACTTC
TRBJ2-3 | TRBV4-2 | . | . | CASSQDIITVTVNTQYF | TGTGCCAGCAGCCAAGATATCATAACTGTAACTGTAAATACGCAGTATTTT
TRBJ2-5 | TRBV29-1 | . | . | CSVGPRWGETQYF | TGCAGCGTTGGCCCAAGATGGGGGGAGACCCAGTACTTC
TRBJ1-2 | TRBV2 | . | . | CASSPMAQTSGYTF | TGTGCCAGCAGTCCGATGGCCCAGACGTCTGGCTACACCTTC
TRBJ1-2 | TRBV7-7 | . | few | CASSFGLYGYTF | TGTGCCAGCAGTTTCGGGCTTTATGGCTACACCTTC
TRBJ2-2 | TRBV19 | . | . | CASSEQGRLGELFF | TGTGCCAGTAGTGAACAGGGGAGGCTCGGGGAGCTGTTTTTT
TRBJ2-1 | TRBV25-1 | . | . | CASSVLGGSYNEQFF | TGTGCCAGCAGTGTCTTGGGGGGCAGCTACAATGAGCAGTTCTTC
TRBJ1-2 | TRBV20-1 | . | few | CSARVLDGYTF | TGCAGTGCTAGAGTCCTCGATGGCTACACCTTC
TRBJ2-7 | TRBV4-2 | . | . | CASSPHGDLTGEQYF | TGTGCCAGCAGCCCACACGGGGACCTTACAGGCGAGCAGTACTTC
TRBJ2-4 | TRBV29-1 | . | many | CSAGQGKNIQYF | TGCAGCGCGGGGCAGGGCAAAAACATTCAGTACTTC
TRBJ2-1 | TRBV28 | . | few | CASRGSGSEQFF | TGTGCCAGCAGGGGGAGCGGAAGTGAGCAGTTCTTC
TRBJ2-3 | TRBV27 | . | . | CASGRAGSDTQYF | TGTGCCAGTGGTCGCGCTGGATCAGATACGCAGTATTTT
TRBJ1-6 | TRBV7-2 | . | few | CASSPRQDTSPLHF | TGTGCCAGCAGCCCACGCCAGGATACTTCACCCCTCCACTTT
TRBJ2-4 | TRBV18 | TRBD1 | few | CASSPPGWTGGEGNIQYF | TGTGCCAGCTCACCACCGGGCTGGACAGGGGGAGAAGGAAACATTCAGTACTTC
TRBJ1-5 | TRBV10-3 | TRBD1 | few | CAIGADRPLGTQHF | TGTGCCATCGGGGCGGACAGGCCGCTCGGGACCCAGCATTTT
TRBJ2-1 | TRBV28 | . | . | CASRSTGSWLF | TGTGCCAGCAGATCAACAGGGAGTTGGCTCTTC
TRBJ2-3 | TRBV9 | . | . | CASTRTGTPSTDTQYF | TGTGCCAGCACCCGTACAGGAACTCCTAGCACAGATACGCAGTATTTT
TRBJ1-2 | TRBV5-1 | . | . | CASSEQGDGYTF | TGCGCCAGCAGCGAACAAGGGGACGGCTACACCTTC
TRBJ2-7 | TRBV7-2 | TRBD1 | . | CASGLAGTAYEQYF | TGTGCCAGCGGACTGGCCGGGACAGCCTACGAGCAGTACTTC
TRBJ2-5 | TRBV14 | . | . | CASSQERAGETQYF | TGTGCCAGCAGCCAAGAGCGGGCAGGGGAGACCCAGTACTTC
TRBJ2-3 | TRBV5-8 | . | . | CASSLAREDTQYF | TGTGCCAGCAGCTTGGCCAGGGAGGATACGCAGTATTTT
TRBJ2-7 | TRBV6-5 | . | few | CASSYSIWGNSYEQYF | TGTGCCAGCAGTTACTCGATCTGGGGTAACTCCTACGAGCAGTACTTC
TRBJ1-5 | TRBV11-2 | . | few | CASSLEADQPQHF | TGTGCCAGCAGCTTAGAGGCGGATCAGCCCCAGCATTTT
TRBJ1-1 | TRBV7-2 | TRBD1 | . | CASRVTGGGMNTEAFF | TGTGCCAGCAGAGTGACAGGGGGAGGTATGAACACTGAAGCTTTCTTT
TRBJ1-5 | TRBV19 | . | few | CASSVILRDSNQPQHF | TGTGCCAGTAGTGTAATTCTCAGGGATAGCAATCAGCCCCAGCATTTT
TRBJ1-5 | TRBV7-2 | TRBD1 | . | CASSLGEGADQGPQHF | TGTGCCAGCAGCTTAGGAGAGGGGGCGGACCAAGGGCCCCAGCATTTT
TRBJ1-5 | TRBV6-5 | . | . | CATGGEGQPQHF | TGTGCCACCGGTGGCGAGGGTCAGCCCCAGCATTTT
TRBJ2-7 | TRBV6-1 | TRBD1 | few | CASRLTGTGGYEQYF | TGTGCCAGCAGGTTAACAGGGACAGGGGGCTACGAGCAGTACTTC
TRBJ2-7 | TRBV20-1 | . | few | CSAGMYYEQYF | TGCAGTGCTGGGATGTACTACGAGCAGTACTTC
TRBJ1-6 | TRBV5-1 | . | few | CASSLGTDNSPLHF | TGCGCCAGCAGCTTGGGGACAGACAATTCACCCCTCCACTTT
TRBJ2-1 | TRBV6-6 | . | . | CASSYSGYSYNEQFF | TGTGCCAGCAGTTACTCAGGGTACTCCTACAATGAGCAGTTCTTC
TRBJ2-2 | TRBV27 | . | . | CASSLIGNTGELFF | TGTGCCAGCAGTTTAATAGGGAACACCGGGGAGCTGTTTTTT
TRBJ1-5 | TRBV6-5 | . | . | CASSYMRDGNQPQHF | TGTGCCAGCAGTTATATGAGGGATGGCAATCAGCCCCAGCATTTT
TRBJ1-1 | TRBV11-2 | . | few | CASSLEVNTEAFF | TGTGCCAGCAGCTTGGAGGTGAACACTGAAGCTTTCTTT
TRBJ2-7 | TRBV7-9 | . | . | CASSLDPYEQYF | TGTGCCAGCAGCTTAGACCCCTACGAGCAGTACTTC
TRBJ2-5 | TRBV6-1 | . | . | CASRTIPVGVETQYF | TGTGCCAGCAGAACAATCCCGGTTGGGGTGGAGACCCAGTACTTC
TRBJ1-2 | TRBV7-9 | . | . | CATTGTNYGYTF | TGTGCCACCACAGGAACCAACTATGGCTACACCTTC
TRBJ2-3 | TRBV10-3 | TRBD1 | few | CAISSTGGDTQYF | TGTGCCATCAGTAGTACAGGGGGAGATACGCAGTATTTT
TRBJ2-5 | TRBV7-2 | TRBD2 | . | CASSSPSGGGETQYF | TGTGCCAGCAGCTCTCCTAGCGGGGGTGGGGAGACCCAGTACTTC
TRBJ2-2 | TRBV28 | . | . | CASSSTAGAANTGELFF | TGTGCCAGCAGTTCTACTGCGGGGGCAGCGAACACCGGGGAGCTGTTTTTT
TRBJ2-3 | TRBV7-9 | . | few | CASSLEGDSTDTQYF | TGTGCCAGCAGCTTAGAGGGGGACAGCACAGATACGCAGTATTTT
TRBJ1-2 | TRBV23-1 | . | few | CASSQYQGPRGYTF | TGCGCCAGCAGTCAATATCAGGGGCCGAGAGGCTACACCTTC
TRBJ2-3 | TRBV18 | . | few | CASSPPGQNTDTQYF | TGTGCCAGCTCACCACCTGGACAAAACACAGATACGCAGTATTTT
TRBJ1-5 | TRBV2 | . | few | CASSPRRSGGNQPQHF | TGTGCCAGCAGTCCACGACGGTCCGGGGGCAATCAGCCCCAGCATTTT
TRBJ2-1 | TRBV6-5 | TRBD1 | . | CASSPTGGPNEQFF | TGTGCCAGCAGCCCCACAGGGGGCCCAAATGAGCAGTTCTTC
TRBJ2-5 | TRBV2 | TRBD1 | few | CASSGTGAPETQYF | TGTGCCAGCAGTGGGACAGGAGCCCCAGAGACCCAGTACTTC
TRBJ1-4 | TRBV18 | TRBD1 | few | CASSRDRDEKLFF | TGTGCCAGCTCACGGGACAGGGATGAAAAACTGTTTTTT
TRBJ1-5 | TRBV5-1 | TRBD1 | few | CASSSTGGEGNQPQHF | TGCGCCAGCAGCTCTACAGGGGGCGAGGGCAATCAGCCCCAGCATTTT
TRBJ2-6 | TRBV7-6 | . | few | CASSARGSGANVLTF | TGTGCCAGCAGCGCGAGGGGCTCTGGGGCCAACGTCCTGACTTTC